In this sample, the clone carrying this TCR beta chain turned up many times. As yet, its antigen is unknown. These data are taken from a study of response to subunit inactivated influenza vaccine. In germline, CDR1 is SNHLY, CDR2 FYNNEI. This CDR3 is 15 amino acids long. The germline V and J ends were trimmed by 8 bases and 0 bases, with 16 bases remaining between them. Using its own MiXCR run on the RT-PCR reads, TCRdb lists one record per CDR3 protein. The sample includes over 400,000 distinct CDR3 sequences, approximately 11% seen only once; the top ten take 10% to 15%. Study-level results: That few new T cells are recruited by each seasonal influenza vaccination was the authors' suggestion.

The specimen comprised PBMCs from blood, sampled more than 35 days after vaccination. This chain links TRBV2 with TRBJ1-1, with D possibly being TRBD1 (5 bases). This clonotype was obtained from a man over 45 who received an inactivated influenza vaccine. CDR3 sequence reads: CASVQGLLMNTEAFF. CDR3 nucleotides: TGTGCCAGCGTGCAGGGACTACTAATGAACACTGAAGCTTTCTTT.